Listed below are T cell receptor beta chains from one sample, sequenced in a study of T cell responses to AZD1222 COVID-19 vaccine. Sequenced by immunoSEQ multiplex PCR; TCRdb stores in-frame clones only, minus some. The profile covers roughly 130,000 clones, with around 90% appearing a single time and around 20% taken by the ten largest. This specimen was peripheral blood, taken on day 0 of MenACWY control vaccination. These receptors came from an adult in good health. Each CDR3 is given with its conserved first and last residue. Fields, in order: J gene, D gene, clone size, V gene, CDR3 protein, CDR3 DNA. A D gene is named only where the DNA matches it firmly. The size field is filled for only some rows; it gives once, few, many or a size class.

j_call: TRBJ2-2; d_call: .; clone_size: .; v_call: TRBV11-2; cdr3_aa: CASSRGTSNTGELFF; cdr3_nt: TGTGCCAGCAGCCGAGGGACCTCGAACACCGGGGAGCTGTTTTTT
j_call: TRBJ2-7; d_call: TRBD2; clone_size: .; v_call: TRBV11-2; cdr3_aa: CASSGLAGVEQYF; cdr3_nt: TGTGCCAGCTCGGGACTAGCGGGAGTCGAGCAGTACTTC
j_call: TRBJ2-2; d_call: TRBD2; clone_size: .; v_call: TRBV9; cdr3_aa: CASSVGPLAEELFF; cdr3_nt: TGTGCCAGCAGCGTAGGGCCCCTAGCGGAGGAGCTGTTTTTT
j_call: TRBJ1-1; d_call: TRBD1; clone_size: .; v_call: TRBV30; cdr3_aa: CARLRGQRWAFF; cdr3_nt: TGTGCCCGCCTCAGGGGGCAGAGGTGGGCTTTCTTT
j_call: TRBJ2-3; d_call: .; clone_size: .; v_call: TRBV18; cdr3_aa: CASSLPSTDTQYF; cdr3_nt: TGTGCCAGCTCACTTCCGAGCACAGATACGCAGTATTTT
j_call: TRBJ2-5; d_call: .; clone_size: .; v_call: TRBV10-1; cdr3_aa: CASSEKGTAETQYF; cdr3_nt: TGCGCCAGCAGTGAGAAGGGAACCGCGGAGACCCAGTACTTC
j_call: TRBJ1-4; d_call: .; clone_size: once; v_call: TRBV6-6; cdr3_aa: CASEGATNEKLFF; cdr3_nt: TGTGCCAGCGAGGGGGCAACTAATGAAAAACTGTTTTTT
j_call: TRBJ1-4; d_call: .; clone_size: .; v_call: TRBV28; cdr3_aa: CASSRGFATNEKLFF; cdr3_nt: TGTGCCAGCAGCCGGGGCTTTGCAACTAATGAAAAACTGTTTTTT
j_call: TRBJ1-5; d_call: TRBD1; clone_size: once; v_call: TRBV27; cdr3_aa: CASSDRDQPQHF; cdr3_nt: TGTGCCAGCAGTGACAGGGATCAGCCCCAGCATTTT
j_call: TRBJ2-7; d_call: .; clone_size: .; v_call: TRBV6-2/TRBV6-3; cdr3_aa: CASSSLSFPAGEQYF; cdr3_nt: TGTGCCAGCAGTTCCCTCTCCTTCCCTGCGGGCGAGCAGTACTTC
j_call: TRBJ2-1; d_call: .; clone_size: .; v_call: TRBV24-1; cdr3_aa: CATSDRTEAVPYNEQFF; cdr3_nt: TGTGCCACCAGTGACCGGACAGAAGCGGTACCCTACAATGAGCAGTTCTTC
j_call: TRBJ1-1; d_call: .; clone_size: .; v_call: TRBV30; cdr3_aa: CAWSPHTGLNTEAFF; cdr3_nt: TGTGCCTGGAGTCCTCACACGGGGCTGAACACTGAAGCTTTCTTT
j_call: TRBJ1-2; d_call: TRBD1; clone_size: .; v_call: TRBV18; cdr3_aa: CASSPGQVLYYGYTF; cdr3_nt: TGTGCCAGCTCACCGGGACAGGTCCTTTACTATGGCTACACCTTC
j_call: TRBJ1-5; d_call: .; clone_size: few; v_call: TRBV7-2; cdr3_aa: CASSLMRTDHHPQHF; cdr3_nt: TGTGCCAGCAGCCTGATGAGGACGGATCATCATCCCCAGCATTTT
j_call: TRBJ1-2; d_call: .; clone_size: once; v_call: TRBV28; cdr3_aa: CASSSGGRADGYTF; cdr3_nt: TGTGCCAGCAGTTCTGGCGGGCGCGCCGATGGCTACACCTTC
j_call: TRBJ2-2; d_call: TRBD2; clone_size: once; v_call: TRBV27; cdr3_aa: CASSPLTSGSGTGELFF; cdr3_nt: TGTGCCAGCAGTCCCTTGACTAGCGGGAGTGGAACCGGGGAGCTGTTTTTT
j_call: TRBJ2-7; d_call: TRBD2; clone_size: .; v_call: TRBV4-1; cdr3_aa: CASSGLSGRVVYEQYF; cdr3_nt: TGCGCCAGCAGCGGTCTGAGCGGGAGGGTGGTGTACGAGCAGTACTTC
j_call: TRBJ1-5; d_call: .; clone_size: .; v_call: TRBV28; cdr3_aa: CASNRDGRQPQHF; cdr3_nt: TGTGCCAGTAACCGGGACGGCCGACAGCCCCAGCATTTT